These 5 T cell receptor beta chains originate from one sample sequenced in a study of CD4 and CD8 cells across lung adenocarcinoma regions. In TCRdb, the PCR reads were re-called with MiXCR into one record per CDR3 protein. The table lists tens of thousands of distinct CDR3 sequences, 54% of them singletons. Sequencing was performed on CD8+ T cells from the center of a lung tumor. The receptors derive from a female donor with lung adenocarcinoma. The CD4 and CD8 labels of this study may be unreliable.

The J gene is TRBJ2-4, the V gene TRBV6-1; D is possibly TRBD1 or TRBD2 (5 bases each). Germline CDR1 is MNHNS and CDR2 is SASEGT. The CDR3 contains 14 residues. The CDR3, as DNA: TGTGCGGGGAGTGAGGGCTGCGGCTTCGGGACGCAGTACTTC. Its translation is CAGSEGCGFGTQYF.

The J gene is TRBJ2-2, the V gene TRBV6-1, with D unresolved. Trimming removed 3 bases at V and 0 bases at J, with 8 bases between. Germline V lookup: CDR1 MNHNS, CDR2 SASEGT. The CDR3 is 15 residues long. In nucleotides, the CDR3 is TGTGCCAGCAGTGAGGGAACCCCGAACACCGGGGAGCTGTTTTTT. Amino acids: CASSEGTPNTGELFF.

There are a few counts of this clonotype. The chain joins TRBV6-1 to TRBJ2-3; possibly TRBD2 for D (5 bases). The V end was cut by 6 bases, the J end by 6 bases, with 25 bases between. Per germline, CDR1 MNHNS and CDR2 SASEGT. The CDR3 extends over 17 amino acids. The CDR3, as DNA: TGTGCCAGCAGCCCCGGAAAGAGGAGCGGATTATGGGATACGCAGTATTTT. It codes for CASSPGKRSGLWDTQYF.

This clonotype has just one count. The junction does not match germline at one end; this may be a read error. J is TRBJ2-5 and V is TRBV27; a possible D gene is TRBD2 (7 bases). Germline-derived CDR1 and CDR2 are MNHEY and SMNVEV (reference sequence). This CDR3 spans 20 amino acids. The CDR3 DNA follows: TGTGCCAGCAGGTCAAGGGCGGTGGGAGGGGGGGGCCAGGCCCAAAAGACCCAGTACTTC. It yields the protein CASRSRAVGGGGQAQKTQYF.

The chain couples TRBV7-9 to TRBJ2-3, with 12 bases aligning to TRBD2. Germline V lookup: CDR1 SEHNR, CDR2 FQNEAQ (reference sequence). The CDR3 length is 21 residues. V shed 1 base and J 12 bases; nucleotides not matched to a gene: 26. For the CDR3, the DNA is TGTGCCAGCAGCTTAGACACGGCTAGCGGGAGGGCCCTGGGCACCACAGATATTCAGTATTTT. Translation: CASSLDTASGRALGTTDIQYF.